This is a list of T cell receptor beta chains from one sample in a study of blood T cells in healthy people across ages. Each CDR3 protein is one row after TCRdb ran MiXCR on the 5' RACE reads. The table shows approximately 800,000 distinct CDR3 sequences, with 58% occurring only once. Sample: blood. These receptor sequences come from a man aged 25 to 40 in good health. Both conserved end residues are trimmed from each CDR3.

V gene,J gene,CDR3 protein
TRBV4-3,TRBJ1-1,ASSQALRGGFTEAF
TRBV20-1,TRBJ2-1,SASPLNEQF
TRBV3-1,TRBJ2-3,ASSQERIRDTQY
TRBV6-5,TRBJ2-1,ASSMLGTQDEQF
TRBV19,TRBJ2-5,ASSIHFLQETQY
TRBV6-1,TRBJ2-5,ASRAAETQY
TRBV4-3,TRBJ1-4,ASSQDLRGVEKLF
TRBV20-1,TRBJ2-5,SALGSREQY
TRBV14,TRBJ2-1,ASSHNRDRDYNEQF
TRBV21-1,.,ASSRTGSHEQY
TRBV20-1,TRBJ2-5,SADPLAGEVKTQY
TRBV7-2,TRBJ2-3,ASSLLAGLDTQY
TRBV3-1,TRBJ1-1,ASSPLTRSGPEAF